This T cell receptor (beta chain) originates from a study of CD8 T cells in Susac syndrome. Whole-study findings and limits: As the study acknowledged, the number of individuals in its TCR sequencing and HLA analysis was relatively small.

RNA, at about 0.5 to 1 ug, was reverse transcribed with random hexamers. In TCRdb, the immunoSEQ multiplex PCR reads were re-called with MiXCR into one record per CDR3 protein. The sample shows 95,000 to 150,000 distinct CDR3 sequences, just under 95% of them seen only once. The CDR3 spans 14 residues. V gave up 6 bases and J gave up 2 bases, with 8 bases separating them. Note on this clonotype: Antigen specificity is unknown.

The sequenced sample consisted of CD8+ T cells from PBMCs. The chain is built from TRBV12-3 or TRBV12-4 and TRBJ1-6; a weak D match, TRBD1 (5 bases). This receptor was identified in a human donor with Susac syndrome. The chain's CDR3 is CASSRGAYNSPLHF. Written as DNA, the CDR3 is TGTGCCAGCAGCCGGGGGGCCTATAATTCACCCCTCCACTTT.